The 10 T cell receptor beta chains given below trace back to one sample, sequenced in a study of beta chain features in type 1 diabetes. Of the isolated RNA, all was reverse transcribed, and so the sequenced material was expressed TCRB transcripts. The data were produced by immunoSEQ multiplex PCR, yet TCRdb's version contains in-frame clones alone and is incomplete. Among over 65,000 clones listed, under 35% were seen once. The sequencing input was stem cell memory CD4+ T cells from blood. The receptors stem from a woman aged 18-29 years in good health.

The chain links TRBV2 to TRBJ2-5, with 10 nucleotides matching TRBD1. V dropped 8 bases and J dropped 8; count of bases not matched to a gene: 8. Germline CDR1 is SNHLY and CDR2 is FYNNEI. The CDR3 length is 13 residues. CDR3 sequence reads: CASDGTGEGTQYF. Written as DNA, the CDR3 is TGTGCCAGCGATGGGACAGGGGAAGGAACCCAGTACTTC.

This clone turned up a few times. The V call is TRBV7-2, the J call TRBJ2-7; the match to TRBD1 covers 8 bases. V dropped 5 bases and J dropped 2; count of bases not matched to a gene: 5. CDR3 length: 14 residues. Looked up from germline, CDR1 is SGHTA and CDR2 is FQGNSA. The CDR3, as DNA: TGTGCCAGCAGCCCTGGACAGGGCCCCTACGAGCAGTACTTC. Encoded protein: CASSPGQGPYEQYF.

This clone came up a few times. The rearrangement links TRBV6-5 to TRBJ2-7, with D perhaps matching TRBD2 (5 bases). V lost 5 bases to trimming and J lost 2 bases, with 10 bases between them. The CDR3 is made up of 13 amino acids. Germline values: CDR1 MNHEY, CDR2 SVGAGI. This CDR3 reads CASSAGIAYEQYF. The DNA of the CDR3 is TGTGCCAGCAGTGCCGGGATAGCCTACGAGCAGTACTTC.

V is TRBV5-6 and J is TRBJ1-1; D is uncertain. CDR3 size: 16 residues. CDR1 and CDR2 from the germline V gene are SGHDT and YYEEEE. V dropped 4 bases and J dropped 1 base, with 17 bases sitting between them. The CDR3 DNA follows: TGTGCCAGCAGCAGCTTGGCGGGAGGAGCGAACACTGAAGCTTTCTTT. It yields the protein CASSSLAGGANTEAFF.

This clone was detected a few times. The V and J genes are TRBV7-2 and TRBJ1-2; D uncertain. V gave up 6 bases and J gave up 4 bases, with 9 bases separating them. The length of the CDR3 is 12 residues. Germline V gene sequence: CDR1 SGHTA, CDR2 FQGNSA. The CDR3 loop is CASRSTLYGYTF. The CDR3, as DNA: TGTGCCAGCAGATCTACCCTCTATGGCTACACCTTC.

The rearrangement links TRBV7-8 to TRBJ1-2, with TRBD1 matching 8 bases. Trimming cost V 4 bases and J 4 bases; bases outside gene matches: 8. The germline V gene encodes CDR1 SGHVS and CDR2 FQNEAQ. This CDR3 region has 15 residues. The CDR3 sequence: CASSSGRGHRYGYTF. DNA for the CDR3: TGTGCCAGCAGCTCAGGCAGGGGGCATCGCTATGGCTACACCTTC.

This clone was observed a handful of times. This chain's CDR3 is CASSEWQLGDEQYF. In nucleotides, the CDR3 is TGTGCCAGCAGTGAATGGCAGCTAGGAGACGAGCAGTACTTC. V and J are TRBV2 and TRBJ2-7, with unresolved D. V was pared by 2 bases and J by 5 bases, with 13 bases between. CDR1 SNHLY and CDR2 FYNNEI come from the germline V gene. CDR3 length: 14 amino acids.

J is TRBJ2-6 and V is TRBV27; unclear D gene. CDR3 length: 14 amino acids. Deletions cut 5 bases from V and 1 base from J, with 6 bases between. CDR1 and CDR2 from the germline V gene are MNHEY and SMNVEV (reference sequence). The CDR3 region is CASSPLSGANVLTF. CDR3 DNA: TGTGCCAGCAGTCCCCTTTCTGGGGCCAACGTCCTGACTTTC.

The chain recombines TRBV5-1 with TRBJ2-5, with 10 bases identical to TRBD1. This CDR3 has 14 residues. Losses at the gene ends were 3 bases for V and 4 bases for J; bases not matched to a gene: 3. Germline CDR1 is SGHRS and CDR2 is YFSETQ. The CDR3 loop reads CASSWRTGGETQYF. In DNA, the CDR3 is TGCGCCAGCAGCTGGAGGACAGGGGGAGAGACCCAGTACTTC.

The V gene is TRBV6-5, the J gene TRBJ2-7, with D possibly being TRBD2 (6 bases). The CDR3 spans 13 residues. Germline CDR1 is MNHEY and CDR2 is SVGAGI. V gave up 6 bases and J gave up 6 bases, with 15 bases separating them. CDR3 DNA sequence: TGTGCCAGCAGAGACACTGGAGGGGCCGAGCAGTACTTC. This gives the protein CASRDTGGAEQYF.